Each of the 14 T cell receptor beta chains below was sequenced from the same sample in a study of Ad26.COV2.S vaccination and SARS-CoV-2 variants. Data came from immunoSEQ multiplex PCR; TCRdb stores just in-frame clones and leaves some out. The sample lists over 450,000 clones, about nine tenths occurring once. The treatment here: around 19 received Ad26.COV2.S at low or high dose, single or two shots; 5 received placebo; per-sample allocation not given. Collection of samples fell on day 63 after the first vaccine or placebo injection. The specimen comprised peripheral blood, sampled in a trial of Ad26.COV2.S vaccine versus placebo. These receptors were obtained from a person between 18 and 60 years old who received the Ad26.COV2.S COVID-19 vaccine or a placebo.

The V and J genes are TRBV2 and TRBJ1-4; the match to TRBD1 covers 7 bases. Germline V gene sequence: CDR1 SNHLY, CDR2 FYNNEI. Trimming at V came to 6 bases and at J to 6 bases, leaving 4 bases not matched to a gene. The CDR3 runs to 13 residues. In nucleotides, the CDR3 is TGTGCCAGCAGATACGACAGGGATGAAAAACTGTTTTTT. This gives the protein CASRYDRDEKLFF.

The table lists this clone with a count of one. The CDR3 nucleotides are TGTGCCAGCAGCCCAACTAGCGGGGGCCAAGAGACCCAGTACTTC. As protein: CASSPTSGGQETQYF. The chain employs TRBV7-2 and TRBJ2-5, with 11 bases identical to TRBD2. V was pared by 5 bases and J by 1 base, with 3 bases of the junction left unmatched. The CDR3 covers 15 residues. Germline V lookup: CDR1 SGHTA, CDR2 FQGNSA.

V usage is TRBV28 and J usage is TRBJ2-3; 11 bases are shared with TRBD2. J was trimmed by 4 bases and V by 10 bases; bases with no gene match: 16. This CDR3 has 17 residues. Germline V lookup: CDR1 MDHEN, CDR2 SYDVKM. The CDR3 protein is CATALILPGLAADTQYF. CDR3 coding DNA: TGTGCCACCGCTCTGATCCTCCCGGGACTAGCGGCAGATACGCAGTATTTT.

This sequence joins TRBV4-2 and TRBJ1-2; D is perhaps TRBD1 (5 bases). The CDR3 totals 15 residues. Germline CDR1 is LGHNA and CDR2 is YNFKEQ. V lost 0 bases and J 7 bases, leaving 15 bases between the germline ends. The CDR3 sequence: CASSQDSQVPGGYTF. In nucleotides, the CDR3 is TGTGCCAGCAGCCAAGATTCACAGGTTCCTGGTGGCTACACCTTC.

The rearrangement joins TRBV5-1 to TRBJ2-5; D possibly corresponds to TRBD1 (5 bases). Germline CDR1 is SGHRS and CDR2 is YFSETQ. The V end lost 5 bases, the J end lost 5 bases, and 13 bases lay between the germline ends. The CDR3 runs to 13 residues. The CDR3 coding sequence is TGCGCCAGCAGAACAGGAACACAGGAGACCCAGTACTTC. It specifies CASRTGTQETQYF.

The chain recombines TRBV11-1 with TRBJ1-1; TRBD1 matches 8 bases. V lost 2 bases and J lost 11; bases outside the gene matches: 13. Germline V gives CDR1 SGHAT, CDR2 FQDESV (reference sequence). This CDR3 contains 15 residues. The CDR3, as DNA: TGTGCCAGCAGCTTAAGGCAGGGGGCTCATCGAATGGCTTTCTTT. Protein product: CASSLRQGAHRMAFF.

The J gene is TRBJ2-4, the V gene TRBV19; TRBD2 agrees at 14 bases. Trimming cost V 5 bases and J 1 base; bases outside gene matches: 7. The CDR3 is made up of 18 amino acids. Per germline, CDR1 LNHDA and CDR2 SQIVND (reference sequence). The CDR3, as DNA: TGTGCCAGTAGTCAGGGACTAGCGGGAGATCGGGCCAAAAACATTCAGTACTTC. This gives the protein CASSQGLAGDRAKNIQYF.

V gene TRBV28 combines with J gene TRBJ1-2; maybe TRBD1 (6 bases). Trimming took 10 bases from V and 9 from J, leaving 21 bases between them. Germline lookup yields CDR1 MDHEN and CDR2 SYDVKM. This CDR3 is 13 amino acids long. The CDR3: CAIKTGPTVSYTF. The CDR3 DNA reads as TGTGCCATCAAAACAGGGCCCACCGTTAGCTACACCTTC.

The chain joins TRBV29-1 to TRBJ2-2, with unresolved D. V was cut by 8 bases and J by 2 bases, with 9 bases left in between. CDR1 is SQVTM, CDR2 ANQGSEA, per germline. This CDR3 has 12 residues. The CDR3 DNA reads TGCAGCTCCAGACAAAACACCGGGGAGCTGTTTTTT. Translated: CSSRQNTGELFF.

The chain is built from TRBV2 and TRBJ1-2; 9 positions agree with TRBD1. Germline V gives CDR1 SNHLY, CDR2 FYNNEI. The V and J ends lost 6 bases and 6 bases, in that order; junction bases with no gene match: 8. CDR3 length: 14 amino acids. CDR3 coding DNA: TGTGCCAGCAGCGAAAACCGGGACAGGGATGGCTACACCTTC. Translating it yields CASSENRDRDGYTF.

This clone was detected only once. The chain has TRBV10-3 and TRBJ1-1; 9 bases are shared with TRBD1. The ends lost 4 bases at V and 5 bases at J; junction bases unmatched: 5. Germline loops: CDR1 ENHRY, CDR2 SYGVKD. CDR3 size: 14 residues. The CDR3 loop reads CAISGGQGRTEAFF. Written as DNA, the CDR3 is TGTGCCATCAGTGGGGGACAGGGTAGAACTGAAGCTTTCTTT.

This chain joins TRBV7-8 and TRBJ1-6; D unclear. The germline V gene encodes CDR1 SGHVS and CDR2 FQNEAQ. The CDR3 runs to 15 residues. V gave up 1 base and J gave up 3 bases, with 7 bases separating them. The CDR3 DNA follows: TGTGCCAGCAGCTTAGATCACAGCTATAATTCACCCCTCCACTTT. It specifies CASSLDHSYNSPLHF.

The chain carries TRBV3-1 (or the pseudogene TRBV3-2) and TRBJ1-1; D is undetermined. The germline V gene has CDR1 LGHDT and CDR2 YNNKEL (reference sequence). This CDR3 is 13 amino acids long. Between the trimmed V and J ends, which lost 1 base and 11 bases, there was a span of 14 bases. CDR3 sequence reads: CASSQGSLSLAFF. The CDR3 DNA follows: TGTGCCAGCAGCCAAGGGAGCCTTAGTTTGGCTTTCTTT.

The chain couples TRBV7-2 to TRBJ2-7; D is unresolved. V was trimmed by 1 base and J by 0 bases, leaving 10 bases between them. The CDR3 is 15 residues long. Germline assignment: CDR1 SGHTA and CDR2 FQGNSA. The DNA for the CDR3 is TGTGCCAGCAGCTTAGGTATTGGGCTCTCCTACGAGCAGTACTTC. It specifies CASSLGIGLSYEQYF.